Below are 21 T cell receptor beta chains sequenced from a single sample in a study of blood T cells in healthy people across ages. Primed by a sample-barcoded 5' primer and a J-beta primer mix, a second PCR proceeded for 7 to 11 cycles. Using its own MiXCR run on the 5' RACE reads, TCRdb lists one record per CDR3 protein. Of 1,300,000 or so distinct CDR3 sequences listed, 59% were seen once; the top ten hold 6.5% to 8.5%. Sequences were obtained from blood. Receptors originate from a man younger than 30 in good health.

V and J are TRBV7-9 and TRBJ2-7; D is possibly TRBD2 (7 bases). Trimming took off 5 bases at V and 2 bases at J, with 16 bases between the two ends. The length of the CDR3 is 15 residues. CDR1 is SEHNR, CDR2 FQNEAQ, per germline (reference sequence). The CDR3 protein is CASSQLGGGTYEQYF. DNA of the CDR3: TGTGCCAGCAGCCAGCTGGGAGGGGGGACCTACGAGCAGTACTTC.

The rearrangement uses TRBV12-3 or TRBV12-4 and TRBJ2-1; D unclear. This CDR3 is built from 15 residues. Trimming took 6 bases from V and 5 from J, leaving 17 bases between them. The CDR3: CASRRGTLSNNEQFF. CDR3 DNA: TGTGCCAGCAGAAGAGGCACGCTAAGTAACAATGAGCAGTTCTTC.

The CDR3 DNA reads TGTGCCAGCAGTTTGTTGGACCCGGGCTGGGAGACCCAGTACTTC. Translating it yields CASSLLDPGWETQYF. The chain uses TRBV28 and TRBJ2-5; D unclear. Germline CDR1 MDHEN, CDR2 SYDVKM. CDR3 length: 15 amino acids. Trimming left V 3 bases short and J 5 bases short, with 16 bases between.

The chain couples TRBV2 to TRBJ2-3, with 7 bases fitting TRBD2. Germline CDR1 and CDR2: SNHLY and FYNNEI. CDR3 length: 15 residues. The V gene end was trimmed by 3 bases and the J gene end by 2 bases; junction bases not matched to a gene: 5. The chain's CDR3 is CASSDGGTITDTQYF. As DNA, the CDR3 is TGTGCCAGCAGTGACGGCGGGACTATCACAGATACGCAGTATTTT.

In this sample, this clonotype turned up many times. The chain joins TRBV29-1 to TRBJ2-7, with 8 bases lining up with TRBD2. The CDR3 loop spans 16 amino acids. CDR1 and CDR2 from the germline V gene are SQVTM and ANQGSEA. Trimming cost V 8 bases and J 4 bases; bases outside gene matches: 19. The CDR3 nucleotides read TGCAGCTTCTTGATTCGGCAGGCGGGGGGTATGTACGAGCAGTACTTC. It specifies CSFLIRQAGGMYEQYF.

The chain couples TRBV20-1 to TRBJ1-2; D perhaps matches TRBD1 (5 bases). The V gene lost 0 bases and the J gene lost 6 bases, with 17 bases spanning the gap. Germline V gene data show CDR1 as DFQATT and CDR2 as SNEGSKA (reference sequence). This CDR3 comprises 15 residues. The CDR3 bases are TGCAGTGCTAGAGATCAGGCGGGGACTGGTGATGGCTACACCTTC. Translated, it gives CSARDQAGTGDGYTF.

This clonotype occurred once. The chain carries TRBV7-9 and TRBJ1-2; D not certain. Trimming removed 1 base from V and 4 bases from J, with 10 bases in between. This CDR3 has 14 amino acids. Looked up from germline, CDR1 is SEHNR and CDR2 is FQNEAQ (reference sequence). This CDR3 is CASSLGTEIYGYTF. For the CDR3, the DNA is TGTGCCAGCAGCTTAGGGACCGAAATCTATGGCTACACCTTC.

In DNA, the CDR3 is TGTGCCACCAGCAGTCCACCGACAGCTAACTATGGCTACACCTTC. Protein product: CATSSPPTANYGYTF. The rearrangement links TRBV15 to TRBJ1-2; perhaps TRBD1 as D (5 bases). The CDR3 spans 15 residues. CDR1 and CDR2 from the germline V gene are LNHNV and YYDKDF (reference sequence). Trimming took off 3 bases at V and 0 bases at J, with 11 bases between the two ends.

The chain links TRBV7-8 to TRBJ2-1; tentatively, D is TRBD1 (6 bases). The CDR3 is 17 residues long. From germline, CDR1 is SGHVS and CDR2 FQNEAQ. The ends were cut back, 5 bases at V and 4 bases at J, with 21 bases in the middle. CDR3 amino acids: CASSPTLARGDYNEQFF. Written as DNA, the CDR3 is TGTGCCAGCAGCCCCACTCTCGCCAGGGGCGATTACAATGAGCAGTTCTTC. The whole variable domain, remainder taken from reference TRBV7-8 and TRBJ2-1, is GAGVSQSPRYKVAKRGQDVALRCDPISGHVSLFWYQQALGQGPEFLTYFQNEAQLDKSGLPSDRFFAERPEGSVSTLKIQRTQQEDSAVYLCASSPTLARGDYNEQFFGPGTRLTVL.

This clonotype was picked up a small number of times. The chain employs TRBV27 and TRBJ2-1; possible D gene TRBD2, 6 bases. Trimming shortened V by 6 bases and J by 0 bases, and 15 bases separated the two germline ends. There are 16 residues in the CDR3. CDR1 is MNHEY and CDR2 is SMNVEV in the germline V gene (reference sequence). This CDR3 is CASRLAGLSSYNEQFF. The CDR3 DNA follows: TGTGCCAGCAGACTCGCGGGATTAAGCTCCTACAATGAGCAGTTCTTC.

The chain employs TRBV15 and TRBJ1-4; D unresolved. The germline gives CDR1 LNHNV, CDR2 YYDKDF (reference sequence). The V gene lost 4 bases and the J gene lost 0 bases, with 9 bases spanning the gap. The CDR3 contains 15 residues. The CDR3 coding sequence is TGTGCCACCAGCAACGCGGGATCAACTAATGAAAAACTGTTTTTT. This gives the protein CATSNAGSTNEKLFF.

This clonotype was counted between two and nine times. V usage is TRBV4-1 and J usage is TRBJ2-1; 8 bases map to TRBD2. This CDR3 is 14 amino acids long. The trim removed 3 bases at V and 8 bases at J, leaving 6 bases unmatched. The V gene's germline CDR1 is MGHRA and CDR2 YSYEKL. CDR3 amino acids: CASSHPTSAYEQFF. In DNA, the CDR3 is TGCGCCAGCAGCCACCCGACTAGCGCCTATGAGCAGTTCTTC.

The gene calls are TRBV29-1 and TRBJ2-3, with 7 bases that match TRBD2. The length of the CDR3 is 14 residues. Looked up from germline, CDR1 is SQVTM and CDR2 is ANQGSEA. Unmatched junction bases numbered 5, after V lost 5 bases and J lost 0 bases. The CDR3 nucleotides read TGCAGCGTTTTAGCGGGCCTAAGCACAGATACGCAGTATTTT. This gives the protein CSVLAGLSTDTQYF.

The chain has TRBV11-2 and TRBJ2-5; the D gene is possibly TRBD1 (6 bases). Deletions cut 3 bases from V and 0 bases from J, with 14 bases between. The CDR3 runs to 16 residues. CDR1 and CDR2 (germline): SGHAT, FQNNGV. CDR3 nucleotides: TGTGCCAGCAGCTTCGGGACATTCGTGTACCAAGAGACCCAGTACTTC. Translation: CASSFGTFVYQETQYF.

The chain combines TRBV4-2 with TRBJ2-7; 9 bases agree with TRBD1. V lost 2 bases to trimming and J lost 5 bases; unmatched junction nucleotides: 10. CDR3 size: 16 residues. Germline CDR1 is LGHNA and CDR2 is YNFKEQ. The CDR3 reads CASSQSSGTGKHEQYF. In nucleotides, the CDR3 is TGTGCCAGCAGCCAAAGTTCCGGGACAGGGAAACACGAGCAGTACTTC.

V and J are TRBV11-1 and TRBJ2-1; D is possibly TRBD2 (5 bases). The CDR3 runs to 19 residues. V lost 4 bases to trimming and J lost 4 bases, with 26 bases between them. CDR1 SGHAT and CDR2 FQDESV come from the germline V gene (reference sequence). DNA of the CDR3: TGTGCCAGCAGCTCCTTCCTCCGGCAGCGGCGAAGTTTTTACAATGAGCAGTTCTTC. It yields the protein CASSSFLRQRRSFYNEQFF.

The gene calls are TRBV6-4 and TRBJ2-5; no clear D gene. Germline-derived CDR1 and CDR2 are MRHNA and SNTAGT. The CDR3 runs 13 residues. The germline V and J ends were trimmed by 2 bases and 11 bases, with 15 bases remaining between them. CDR3 DNA sequence: TGTGCCAGCAGTGACGGACCCCACAATGAGCAGTACTTC. The encoded protein is CASSDGPHNEQYF.

The chain couples TRBV12-5 to TRBJ2-7, with D uncertain. The germline V and J ends were trimmed by 2 bases and 3 bases, with 14 bases remaining between them. The germline V gene encodes CDR1 LGHNT and CDR2 FRNRAP. The CDR3 has 15 residues. CDR3 residues: CASGLWLENDYEQYF. The CDR3 nucleotides read TGTGCTAGTGGTTTGTGGCTGGAGAATGACTACGAGCAGTACTTC.

This clonotype appeared a few times. The chain is built from TRBV4-1 and TRBJ2-7, with 9 bases matching TRBD1. CDR3 length: 15 amino acids. Germline CDR1 is MGHRA and CDR2 is YSYEKL. Losses at the gene ends were 3 bases for V and 4 bases for J; bases not matched to a gene: 7. This CDR3 reads CASSQVGDRAYEQYF. As DNA, the CDR3 is TGCGCCAGCAGCCAGGTGGGGGACAGGGCGTACGAGCAGTACTTC.

The chain recombines TRBV7-2 with TRBJ1-1, with a tentative D call TRBD1 (5 bases). Germline CDR1 is SGHTA and CDR2 is FQGNSA. The CDR3 covers 17 residues. The ends were cut back, 6 bases at V and 6 bases at J, with 26 bases in the middle. The CDR3 loop reads CASSSRNWGRGRPEAFF. The CDR3 DNA sequence: TGTGCCAGCAGTTCGCGGAACTGGGGACGGGGAAGGCCTGAAGCTTTCTTT.

V usage is TRBV20-1 and J usage is TRBJ2-4, with D possibly TRBD1 on 6 matching bases. The better agreement between TRBJ2-7 and the DNA end casts doubt on the J call. The CDR3 has 12 residues. Germline CDR1 reads DFQATT; CDR2 reads SNEGSKA (reference sequence). The CDR3 DNA follows: TGCAGTGCTAGATCAGGGGTCTACGAGCAGTACTTC. Its translation is CSARSGVYEQYF.